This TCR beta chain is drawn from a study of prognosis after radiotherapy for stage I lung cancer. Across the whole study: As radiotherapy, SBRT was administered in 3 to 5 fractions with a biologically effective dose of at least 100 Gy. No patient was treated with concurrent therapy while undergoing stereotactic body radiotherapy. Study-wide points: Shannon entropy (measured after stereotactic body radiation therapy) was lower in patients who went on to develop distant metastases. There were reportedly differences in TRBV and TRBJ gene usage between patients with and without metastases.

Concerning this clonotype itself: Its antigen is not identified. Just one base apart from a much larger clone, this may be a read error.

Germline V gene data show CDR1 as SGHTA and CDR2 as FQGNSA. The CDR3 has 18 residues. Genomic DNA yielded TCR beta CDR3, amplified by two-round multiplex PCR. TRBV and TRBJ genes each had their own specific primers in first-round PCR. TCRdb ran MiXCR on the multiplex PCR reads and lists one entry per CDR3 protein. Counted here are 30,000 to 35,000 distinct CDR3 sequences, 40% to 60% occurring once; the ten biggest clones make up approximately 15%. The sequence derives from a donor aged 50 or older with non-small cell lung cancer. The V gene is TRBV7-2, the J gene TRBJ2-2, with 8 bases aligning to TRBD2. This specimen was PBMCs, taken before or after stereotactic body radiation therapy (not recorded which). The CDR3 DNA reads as TGTGCCAGCAGCCATGGACTAGCCGGGACCTGGGGCACCGTGGAGCTGTTTTTT. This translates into CASSHGLAGTWGTVELFF.